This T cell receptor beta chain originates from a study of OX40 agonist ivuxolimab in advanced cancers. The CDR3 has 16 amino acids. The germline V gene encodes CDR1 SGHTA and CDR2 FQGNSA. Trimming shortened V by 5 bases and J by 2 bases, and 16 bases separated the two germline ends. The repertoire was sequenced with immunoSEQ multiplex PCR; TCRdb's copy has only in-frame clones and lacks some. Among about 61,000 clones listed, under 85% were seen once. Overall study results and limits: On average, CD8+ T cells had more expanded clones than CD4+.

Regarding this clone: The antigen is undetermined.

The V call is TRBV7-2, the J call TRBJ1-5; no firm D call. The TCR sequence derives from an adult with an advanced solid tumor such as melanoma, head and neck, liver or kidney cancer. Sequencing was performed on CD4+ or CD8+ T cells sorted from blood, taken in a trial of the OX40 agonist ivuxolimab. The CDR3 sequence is CASSPYPRMGNQPQHF. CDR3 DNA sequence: TGTGCCAGCAGCCCCTATCCCCGGATGGGCAATCAGCCCCAGCATTTT.